This record concerns one T cell receptor (beta chain) sequence. Its target is not known. The data stem from a study of T cell responses to AZD1222 COVID-19 vaccine. General study findings and limits: A reported finding is that nearly half of spike-specific TCRs target unmutated variant regions. Mostly white British, mostly female donors; authors suggested clonal diversity may be underestimated.

The protocol was immunoSEQ multiplex PCR, while the TCRdb copy is restricted to in-frame clones and leaves out a portion. Of some 150,000 clones listed, around 90% are singletons. Trimming shortened V by 4 bases and J by 0 bases, and 10 bases separated the two germline ends. Per the germline V gene, CDR1 is SQVTM and CDR2 is ANQGSEA. CDR3 length: 14 residues. The TCR originated in an adult in good health. Sequenced here: peripheral blood, sampled on day 0 of MenACWY control vaccination. V is TRBV29-1 and J is TRBJ1-3; tentatively, D is TRBD1 (6 bases). The chain's CDR3 is CSVGTEHSGNTIYF. The DNA for the CDR3 is TGCAGCGTTGGGACAGAGCACTCTGGAAACACCATATATTTT. Full variable domain (remainder filled in from reference TRBV29-1 and TRBJ1-3): SAVISQKPSRDICQRGTSLTIQCQVDSQVTMMFWYRQQPGQSLTLIATANQGSEATYESGFVIDKFPISRPNLTFSTLTVSNMSPEDSSIYLCSVGTEHSGNTIYFGEGSWLTVV.